One sample yielded the 19 T cell receptor beta chains listed below, sequenced in a study of response to subunit inactivated influenza vaccine. TCRdb re-analysed the RT-PCR reads in MiXCR, keeping a single row per CDR3 protein. The data hold more than 500,000 distinct CDR3 sequences, with approximately 11% observed a single time. This same sample was also part of a study on T cells expressing NK-cell markers. From that study: It was by 5'RACE template switching with UMIs that TCR beta cDNA was made.

Sequences were derived from PBMCs from blood, sampled on the day of vaccination. These receptor sequences come from a man aged 50-60 years who received an inactivated influenza vaccine.

This clonotype was seen a handful of times. The rearrangement uses TRBV28 and TRBJ2-7; TRBD1 is a possible D gene (6 bases). Germline CDR1 is MDHEN and CDR2 is SYDVKM. V lost 4 bases and J lost 3, with 16 bases in between. The CDR3 spans 15 residues. The CDR3 DNA sequence: TGTGCCAGCAGTTCCCCACAGGGTTTCTACTACGAGCAGTACTTC. Its protein product is CASSSPQGFYYEQYF. Drawing the rest from reference TRBV28 and TRBJ2-7, the complete variable domain is DVKVTQSSRYLVKRTGEKVFLECVQDMDHENMFWYRQDPGLGLRLIYFSYDVKMKEKGDIPEGYSVSREKKERFSLILESASTNQTSMYLCASSSPQGFYYEQYFGPGTRLTVT.

The V call is TRBV20-1, the J call TRBJ2-2, with D perhaps matching TRBD1 or TRBD2 (5 bases each). V was pared by 3 bases and J by 8 bases, with 16 bases between. The CDR3 totals 14 residues. Germline V gene data show CDR1 as DFQATT and CDR2 as SNEGSKA (reference sequence). CDR3 DNA sequence: TGCAGTGCTAGCCCGGGGCCGGGCACTGGGGAGCTGTTTTTT. Amino acid sequence: CSASPGPGTGELFF.

This chain links TRBV20-1 with TRBJ2-1; 9 nucleotides match TRBD2. Trimming took 5 bases from V and 4 from J; bases not matched to a gene: 6. The germline CDR1 and CDR2 sequences are DFQATT and SNEGSKA (reference sequence). The CDR3 consists of 14 residues. CDR3 residues: CSAVIAGAYNEQFF. The CDR3 nucleotides are TGCAGTGCTGTTATAGCGGGGGCGTACAATGAGCAGTTCTTC.

This clonotype has a count of ten or more. V is TRBV6-2 or TRBV6-3 and J is TRBJ2-1; 7 bases match TRBD2. The junction had 11 bases not matched to a gene; V was cut back by 10 bases and J by 8 bases. This CDR3 comprises 13 residues. In germline, CDR1 is MNHEY, CDR2 SVGEGT. DNA of the CDR3: TGTGCCACCTACGGGCTAGCGGAAGATGAGCAGTTCTTC. Translation: CATYGLAEDEQFF.

This rearrangement joins TRBV29-1 to TRBJ2-2; D ambiguous. The V end lost 4 bases, the J end lost 6 bases, and 18 bases lay between the germline ends. There are 15 residues in the CDR3. Germline values: CDR1 SQVTM, CDR2 ANQGSEA. For the CDR3, the DNA is TGCAGCGTTGCTTCGAGACACCCCGTAGCCGGGGAGCTGTTTTTT. Encoded protein: CSVASRHPVAGELFF.

This chain links TRBV12-3 or TRBV12-4 with TRBJ1-1; tentative D call: TRBD1 (5 bases). Between the trimmed V and J ends, which lost 8 bases and 6 bases, there was a span of 16 bases. CDR3 length: 13 residues. The CDR3 here is CASGKGVVAEAFF. The CDR3 coding sequence is TGTGCCAGCGGGAAAGGGGTAGTCGCTGAAGCTTTCTTT.

CDR3 in amino acids: CASSQDLGSGRVYEQYF. In DNA form, the CDR3 reads TGCGCCAGCAGCCAAGATCTGGGTAGCGGGAGGGTGTACGAGCAGTACTTC. The chain employs TRBV4-3 and TRBJ2-7; 11 positions match TRBD2. Germline V gene data show CDR1 as LGHNA and CDR2 as YSLEER. V was pared by 0 bases and J by 4 bases, with 8 bases of the junction left unmatched. This CDR3 has 17 amino acids.

This clonotype was observed a few times. The chain employs TRBV10-3 and TRBJ1-4, with unresolved D. Per germline, CDR1 ENHRY and CDR2 SYGVKD. The V end lost 0 bases, the J end lost 8 bases, and 10 bases lay between the germline ends. The length of the CDR3 is 14 residues. The CDR3 DNA follows: TGTGCCATCAGTGAGTCGGGAGTCGGCGAAAAACTGTTTTTT. Its translation: CAISESGVGEKLFF.

The chain carries TRBV20-1 and TRBJ2-3; D possibly corresponds to TRBD1 (6 bases). This CDR3 region has 15 residues. Germline V gene lookup returns CDR1 DFQATT and CDR2 SNEGSKA (reference sequence). Trimming pared 3 bases from V and 4 bases from J, leaving 17 bases between. The CDR3 DNA reads as TGCAGTGCTAGTTTTGGCAGGGGTGGCCCAGATACGCAGTATTTT. It specifies CSASFGRGGPDTQYF.

V and J are TRBV5-1 and TRBJ2-1; weak D call: TRBD2 (7 bases). Per germline, CDR1 SGHRS and CDR2 YFSETQ. V shed 0 bases and J shed 2 bases, with 12 bases lying between them. This CDR3 contains 16 residues. CDR3 coding DNA: TGCGCCAGCAGCTTGGGTGGGCGGGGGCCCTACAATGAGCAGTTCTTC. This gives the protein CASSLGGRGPYNEQFF.

The V call is TRBV6-1, the J call TRBJ1-1, with 7 nucleotides matching TRBD1. The CDR3 has 14 amino acids. Germline values: CDR1 MNHNS, CDR2 SASEGT. V was pared by 6 bases and J by 5 bases, with 9 bases of the junction left unmatched. The CDR3 coding sequence is TGTGCCAGCAGCCTGGACAGGACCGGGACTGAAGCTTTCTTT. Its translation: CASSLDRTGTEAFF.

This clonotype was counted between two and nine times. The rearrangement uses TRBV18 and TRBJ2-1; possible D gene TRBD1, 5 bases. Germline V gene data show CDR1 as KGHSH and CDR2 as LQKENI. The CDR3 runs to 13 residues. Between the trimmed V and J ends, which lost 2 bases and 15 bases, there was a span of 17 bases. The CDR3 reads CASSPSEQGIPFF. CDR3 DNA: TGTGCCAGCTCACCAAGTGAGCAGGGAATACCGTTCTTC.

J is TRBJ2-1 and V is TRBV9; 8 nucleotides match TRBD2. The CDR3 totals 16 residues. Germline loops: CDR1 SGDLS, CDR2 YYNGEE. The junction had 10 bases not matched to a gene; V was cut back by 0 bases and J by 8 bases. DNA of the CDR3: TGTGCCAGCAGCGTAGAGAGAGCGGGAGTTTTGGATGAGCAGTTCTTC. This translates into CASSVERAGVLDEQFF.

This clonotype was observed at least ten times. The CDR3 sequence is CASSLVGVGYGYTF. The DNA of the CDR3 is TGTGCCAGCAGCTTAGTCGGGGTGGGCTATGGCTACACCTTC. The chain recombines TRBV7-2 with TRBJ1-2; D remains ambiguous. V lost 1 base and J 4 bases, leaving 10 bases between the germline ends. CDR1 and CDR2 (germline): SGHTA, FQGNSA. The CDR3 has 14 amino acids.

This chain uses TRBV4-3 with TRBJ2-2; D unclear. This CDR3 comprises 17 residues. The germline V gene encodes CDR1 LGHNA and CDR2 YSLEER. V lost 0 bases to trimming and J lost 1 base, with 12 bases between them. The CDR3 bases are TGCGCCAGCAGCCAAGATTATATCCTGGGGAACACCGGGGAGCTGTTTTTT. Protein: CASSQDYILGNTGELFF.

This clonotype was observed a few times. The chain combines TRBV7-9 with TRBJ1-1; tentatively, D is TRBD1 (5 bases). The CDR3 extends over 14 amino acids. Trimming removed 1 base at V and 4 bases at J, with 10 bases between. Germline loops: CDR1 SEHNR, CDR2 FQNEAQ (reference sequence). Here the CDR3 DNA reads TGTGCCAGCAGCTTAGTAGGGGCGGGCACTGAAGCTTTCTTT. Protein product: CASSLVGAGTEAFF.

This clonotype was detected only a few times. The chain combines TRBV3-1 with TRBJ2-7; D is possibly TRBD2 (5 bases). The germline V gene has CDR1 LGHDT and CDR2 YNNKEL (reference sequence). There are 15 residues in the CDR3. V was cut by 0 bases and J by 2 bases, with 11 bases left in between. This CDR3 is CASSQEQRPTYEQYF. In nucleotides, the CDR3 is TGTGCCAGCAGCCAAGAGCAGCGGCCCACCTACGAGCAGTACTTC.

The V call is TRBV20-1, the J call TRBJ2-7; 7 bases fit TRBD2. The CDR3 loop spans 14 amino acids. J was trimmed by 6 bases and V by 1 base; bases with no gene match: 9. From germline, CDR1 is DFQATT and CDR2 SNEGSKA (reference sequence). In DNA form, the CDR3 reads TGCAGTGCTAGAGTGGCGGCTAGCGGTGGCGAGCAGTACTTC. This encodes CSARVAASGGEQYF.

The chain links TRBV12-3 or TRBV12-4 to TRBJ2-3, with D possibly being TRBD2 (5 bases). V lost 3 bases and J lost 10, with 20 bases in between. This CDR3 spans 15 amino acids. CDR3 sequence reads: CASSFMAPRVSPQYF. The CDR3, as DNA: TGTGCCAGCAGTTTCATGGCCCCGCGGGTCTCTCCGCAGTATTTT.